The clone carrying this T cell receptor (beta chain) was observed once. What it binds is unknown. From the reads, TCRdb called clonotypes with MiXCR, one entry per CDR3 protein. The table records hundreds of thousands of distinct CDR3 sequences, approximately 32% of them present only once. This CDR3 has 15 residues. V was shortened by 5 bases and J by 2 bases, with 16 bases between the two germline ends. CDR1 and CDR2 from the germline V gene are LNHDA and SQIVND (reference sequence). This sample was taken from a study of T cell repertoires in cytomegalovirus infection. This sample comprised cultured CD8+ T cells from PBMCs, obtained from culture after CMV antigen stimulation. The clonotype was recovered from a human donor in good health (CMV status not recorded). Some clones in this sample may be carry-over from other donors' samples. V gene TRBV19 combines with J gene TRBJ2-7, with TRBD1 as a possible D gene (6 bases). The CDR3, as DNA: TGTGCCAGTAGTTTATACCCAGGGGATCCCTACGAGCAGTACTTC. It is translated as CASSLYPGDPYEQYF.